These 23 T cell receptor beta chains came from one sample sequenced in a study of CD8 T cells in ankylosing spondylitis. MiXCR was run by TCRdb on the 5' RACE reads, yielding one entry per CDR3 protein. The data hold 180,000 or so distinct CDR3 sequences, with around 10% observed a single time. Sequenced: blood, either unsorted or a sorted T cell fraction (not recorded which). The receptors stem from a male donor with ankylosing spondylitis or in good health (not recorded which).

The chain recombines TRBV7-8 with TRBJ2-7, with D possibly being TRBD2 (6 bases). The V gene lost 8 bases and the J gene lost 4 bases, with 21 bases spanning the gap. Germline assignment: CDR1 SGHVS and CDR2 FQNEAQ. This CDR3 spans 15 amino acids. The CDR3 sequence is CASALVGGWGYEQYF. CDR3 bases: TGTGCCAGCGCTTTGGTAGGAGGGTGGGGTTACGAGCAGTACTTC.

This clonotype was picked up many times. The rearrangement joins TRBV4-1 to TRBJ2-7, with a tentative D call TRBD2 (5 bases). V lost 1 base, J lost 4 bases, and 8 bases lay in between. CDR1 MGHRA and CDR2 YSYEKL come from the germline V gene. The CDR3 runs 13 residues. The CDR3 DNA reads as TGCGCCAGCAGCCAAGCTGGACTTTACGAGCAGTACTTC. It specifies CASSQAGLYEQYF.

Comments on this clonotype: A clone one base away is much larger, so this may be a read error. The rearrangement uses TRBV20-1 and TRBJ2-3; D is unclear. Germline V gene data show CDR1 as DFQATT and CDR2 as SNEGSKA (reference sequence). There are 11 residues in the CDR3. Here the CDR3 DNA reads TGCTGTGCCCACTCACAAGATACGCAGTATTTT. It specifies CCAHSQDTQYF.

This clonotype was detected ten times or more. This chain connects TRBV6-1 to TRBJ1-3; TRBD1 is a possible D gene (6 bases). CDR1 is MNHNS, CDR2 SASEGT, per germline. V gave up 5 bases and J gave up 0 bases, with 17 bases separating them. There are 17 residues in the CDR3. The CDR3 is CASSIAQGPFSGNTIYF. The CDR3 DNA is TGTGCCAGCAGTATTGCTCAGGGGCCCTTCTCTGGAAACACCATATATTTT.

This clonotype was counted at least ten times. The CDR3 loop reads CASSETRSSYNEQFF. The CDR3 bases are TGTGCCAGCAGTGAGACCCGGAGCTCCTACAATGAGCAGTTCTTC. The chain combines TRBV28 with TRBJ2-1; D gene unclear. V gave up 5 bases and J gave up 0 bases, with 11 bases separating them. Germline CDR1 reads MDHEN; CDR2 reads SYDVKM. This CDR3 has 15 amino acids.

This chain joins TRBV21-1 and TRBJ2-3. TRBV21-1 is described as a pseudogene. The CDR3 is 15 amino acids. The CDR3 protein is CASSKGGASTDTQYF. The CDR3, as DNA: TGTGCCAGCAGCAAGGGTGGGGCTAGCACAGATACGCAGTATTTT.

This rearrangement joins TRBV9 to TRBJ2-5; 7 nucleotides match TRBD2. Germline V gene sequence: CDR1 SGDLS, CDR2 YYNGEE. CDR3 size: 15 residues. Trimming removed 0 bases from V and 0 bases from J; junction bases left unmatched: 2. CDR3 DNA: TGTGCCAGCAGCGTAGGGGGGGGGTACCAAGAGACCCAGTACTTC. Encoded protein: CASSVGGGYQETQYF.

This clonotype was picked up a small number of times. The rearrangement uses TRBV7-2 and TRBJ2-1; no definite D call. Per the germline V gene, CDR1 is SGHTA and CDR2 is FQGNSA. This CDR3 region has 15 residues. V was cut by 3 bases and J by 4 bases, with 13 bases left in between. The CDR3 loop reads CASSFDRSRYNEQFF. In DNA form, the CDR3 reads TGTGCCAGCAGCTTCGACCGGAGCCGGTACAATGAGCAGTTCTTC.

This clonotype was seen more than once but under ten times. A much larger clone differs from this one at a single base, so this may be a read error. The chain has TRBV5-1 and TRBJ2-4; D is ambiguous. The CDR3 has 12 residues. Germline V gene data show CDR1 as SGHRS and CDR2 as YFSETQ. The CDR3 nucleotides are TGCGCCAGCAGCTTGGAAGGAAACCTTCAGCACTTC. As protein: CASSLEGNLQHF. Complete variable domain (other parts from reference TRBV5-1 and TRBJ2-4): KAGVTQTPRYLIKTRGQQVTLSCSPISGHRSVSWYQQTPGQGLQFLFEYFSETQRNKGNFPGRFSGRQFSNSRSEMNVSTLELGDSALYLCASSLEGNLQHFGAGTRLSVL.

This clonotype was counted only a few times. The chain uses TRBV5-1 and TRBJ1-4, with 9 bases matching TRBD1. J was trimmed by 8 bases and V by 0 bases; bases with no gene match: 5. The CDR3 has 15 amino acids. Germline CDR1 is SGHRS and CDR2 is YFSETQ. The CDR3 sequence: CASSLDGTGKEKLFF. CDR3 DNA: TGCGCCAGCAGCTTGGATGGGACAGGGAAAGAAAAACTGTTTTTT.

The J gene is TRBJ2-3, the V gene TRBV12-3 or TRBV12-4, with 7 bases that match TRBD1. The CDR3 runs 15 residues. With V trimmed by 4 bases and J by 0 bases, 4 bases remained unmatched. Here the CDR3 DNA reads TGTGCCAGCAGTTATCAGACAGGGAGCACAGATACGCAGTATTTT. Residues: CASSYQTGSTDTQYF.

A remark on this clonotype: A single base separates this from a much larger clone, so it may be a read error. The rearrangement joins TRBV6-1 to TRBJ2-1; 14 nucleotides match TRBD2. The CDR3 totals 20 residues. Per the germline V gene, CDR1 is MNHNS and CDR2 is SASEGT. CDR3 DNA: TGTGCCAGCAGGAAATCCGGGACTAGCGGGGGAGACAGCTCCTACAATGAGCTGTTCTTC. This codes for CASRKSGTSGGDSSYNELFF.

This CDR3 reads CSAPSGTGDLFGEKLFF. Here the CDR3 DNA reads TGCAGCGCCCCATCCGGGACAGGGGATCTTTTTGGGGAAAAACTGTTTTTT. This sequence joins TRBV29-1 and TRBJ1-4; the match to TRBD1 covers 10 bases. The CDR3 covers 17 residues. The germline gives CDR1 SQVTM, CDR2 ANQGSEA. V shed 7 bases, J shed 8 bases, and the junction held 19 bases outside the gene matches.

This clonotype was detected many times. The gene calls are TRBV7-9 and TRBJ2-5, with D possibly TRBD1 on 6 matching bases. This CDR3 contains 13 residues. The V and J ends lost 5 bases and 3 bases respectively, with 10 bases between them. CDR1 and CDR2 (germline): SEHNR, FQNEAQ (reference sequence). This CDR3 reads CASSPTGKETQYF. CDR3 DNA sequence: TGTGCCAGCAGCCCCACAGGGAAAGAGACCCAGTACTTC.

This clonotype occurred many times. The chain employs TRBV10-2 and TRBJ2-3; D gene ambiguous. The CDR3 is 12 amino acids. From germline, CDR1 is WSHSY and CDR2 SAAADI. V was trimmed by 2 bases and J by 10 bases, leaving 10 bases between them. CDR3 DNA: TGCGCCAGCAGTGAGCCGATGGGTGCGCAGTATTTT. Its translation: CASSEPMGAQYF.

The sample holds many counts of this clonotype. The rearrangement joins TRBV5-1 to TRBJ2-3; perhaps D is TRBD1 or TRBD2 (6 bases each). Trimming cost V 8 bases and J 0 bases, with 19 bases left between them. This CDR3 contains 16 residues. Germline CDR1 and CDR2: SGHRS and YFSETQ. The CDR3 DNA is TGCGCCAGTCACATCGGGGGCAGGGTGAGCACAGATACGCAGTATTTT. Translated: CASHIGGRVSTDTQYF.

This clonotype was recorded at least ten times. This sequence joins TRBV4-1 and TRBJ2-5; D not certain. V dropped 1 base and J dropped 0 bases, with 9 bases sitting between them. Germline CDR1 and CDR2: MGHRA and YSYEKL. The CDR3 covers 15 residues. CDR3 sequence: CASSQGETYQETQYF. CDR3 nucleotides: TGCGCCAGCAGCCAAGGTGAGACTTACCAAGAGACCCAGTACTTC.

Many counts were recorded for this clonotype. This chain connects TRBV4-2 to TRBJ1-2, with D possibly being TRBD1 (6 bases). Trimming took off 5 bases at V and 4 bases at J, with 17 bases between the two ends. Germline CDR1 reads LGHNA; CDR2 reads YNFKEQ. The CDR3 is 15 amino acids. For the CDR3, the DNA is TGTGCCAGCAGCTACACAGGGTCGGTTGGCTATGGCTACACCTTC. This gives the protein CASSYTGSVGYGYTF.

This clonotype was recorded at least ten times. This sequence joins TRBV9 and TRBJ2-2; no reliable D call. The CDR3 is 13 amino acids. V gave up 4 bases and J gave up 4 bases, with 8 bases separating them. CDR1 is SGDLS and CDR2 is YYNGEE in the germline V gene. This chain's CDR3 is CASSPNPTGELFF. The CDR3 coding sequence is TGTGCCAGCAGCCCTAACCCCACCGGGGAGCTGTTTTTT.

This clonotype was counted many times. For the CDR3, the DNA is TGTGCCAGCAGTCTAGCGGGGGGGCCGAATGAGCAGTTCTTC. Translating gives CASSLAGGPNEQFF. The chain couples TRBV6-1 to TRBJ2-1; TRBD2 aligns across 12 bases. The germline V gene encodes CDR1 MNHNS and CDR2 SASEGT. The ends lost 5 bases at V and 7 bases at J; junction bases unmatched: 3. CDR3 length: 14 amino acids.

At least ten counts were recorded for this clonotype. The chain links TRBV3-1 to TRBJ1-1, with 8 bases lining up with TRBD1. CDR1 and CDR2 (germline): LGHDT, YNNKEL (reference sequence). The CDR3 sequence is 14 residues long. V was pared by 2 bases and J by 3 bases, with 2 bases of the junction left unmatched. The CDR3 loop reads CASSQPDRDTEAFF. The CDR3 coding sequence is TGTGCCAGCAGCCAACCGGACAGGGACACTGAAGCTTTCTTT.

This clonotype was recorded many times. This chain joins TRBV12-3 or TRBV12-4 and TRBJ1-1; no firm D call. This CDR3 has 14 residues. V was trimmed by 3 bases and J by 2 bases, leaving 10 bases between them. CDR3 coding DNA: TGTGCCAGCAGTTTTTGGGAACCAAACACTGAAGCTTTCTTT. Translated, it gives CASSFWEPNTEAFF.

In this sample, this clonotype turned up many times. The chain has TRBV5-1 and TRBJ2-5; TRBD1 aligns across 12 bases. CDR1 is SGHRS, CDR2 YFSETQ, per germline. This CDR3 spans 16 amino acids. V trimming: 5 bases; J trimming: 3 bases; junction bases outside the gene matches: 8. The CDR3 loop is CASSLSGTGGEETQYF. The CDR3 DNA follows: TGCGCCAGCAGTTTGTCCGGGACAGGGGGCGAAGAGACCCAGTACTTC.